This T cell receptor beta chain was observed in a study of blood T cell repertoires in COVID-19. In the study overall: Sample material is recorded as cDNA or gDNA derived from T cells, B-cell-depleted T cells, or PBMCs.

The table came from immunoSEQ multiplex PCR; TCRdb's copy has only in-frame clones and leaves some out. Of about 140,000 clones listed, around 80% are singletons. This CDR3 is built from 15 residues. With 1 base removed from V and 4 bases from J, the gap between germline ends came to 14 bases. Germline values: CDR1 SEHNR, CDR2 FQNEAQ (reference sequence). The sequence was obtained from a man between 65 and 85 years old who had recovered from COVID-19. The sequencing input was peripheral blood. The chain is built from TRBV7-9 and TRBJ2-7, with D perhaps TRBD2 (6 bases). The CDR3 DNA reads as TGTGCCAGCAGCTTAGGGACGGGAGTTCCGTACGAGCAGTACTTC. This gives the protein CASSLGTGVPYEQYF.